This T cell receptor (beta chain) was profiled in a study of shared clonotypes between healthy human individuals. At the deep level, the assay was run. Produced via immunoSEQ multiplex PCR; TCRdb's table is partial and in-frame only. The sample lists approximately 2,000,000 clones; around 92% were seen once. Division of CD4+ cells produced a CD45RA+ naive subset and a CD45RA-negative memory subset. General study findings and limits: For sorted subsets, rarefaction showed incomplete sequencing despite large depth.

In the case of this clone: What it binds is not known.

Trimming at V came to 4 bases and at J to 3 bases, leaving 3 bases not matched to a gene. The CDR3 covers 15 residues. Germline V CDR1 and CDR2: SGHNT, YENEEA. This chain connects TRBV11-3 to TRBJ2-3; 11 nucleotides align to TRBD2. Sequencing used naive CD4+ T cells from PBMCs. Documented subset: CD45RA+ positively selected. The TCR was taken from a man aged 18 to 30 in good health. Some clones in this sample may be carry-over from other donors' samples. CDR3 DNA: TGTGCCAGCAGCTCCGGGACTAGCGGTACAGATACGCAGTATTTT. It specifies CASSSGTSGTDTQYF.